The 31 T cell receptor beta chains presented below share a single source sample, sequenced in a study of cytomegalovirus exposure and HLA in healthy donors. Sequenced by immunoSEQ multiplex PCR; TCRdb stores in-frame clones only, minus some. Of hundreds of thousands of clones listed, roughly 90% are singletons. Sequenced input: PBMCs. The receptors originated from a woman aged 18-29 years in good health and CMV-seronegative.

The CDR3 DNA reads TGTGCCAGCAGTGAAAGAGAGGTATACTACGAGCAGTACTTC. Its translation: CASSEREVYYEQYF. The gene calls are TRBV6-1 and TRBJ2-7; D call uncertain. The CDR3 has 14 residues. V gave up 2 bases and J gave up 3 bases, with 11 bases separating them. Looked up from germline, CDR1 is MNHNS and CDR2 is SASEGT.

This chain joins TRBV28 and TRBJ1-6, with D maybe TRBD1 (5 bases). The CDR3 has 16 amino acids. Per the germline V gene, CDR1 is MDHEN and CDR2 is SYDVKM. Between the trimmed V and J ends, which lost 7 bases and 8 bases, there was a span of 21 bases. The CDR3, as DNA: TGTGCCAGCACAAAGACGGGGGTCATGGGCCATTCACCCCTCCACTTT. Amino acid sequence: CASTKTGVMGHSPLHF.

The chain combines TRBV6-1 with TRBJ2-7, with D possibly TRBD2 on 7 matching bases. Germline V CDR1 and CDR2: MNHNS, SASEGT. The V and J ends lost 5 bases and 5 bases respectively, with 19 bases between them. The CDR3 consists of 15 residues. CDR3 loop: CASSHTLGGPNEQYF. The CDR3 bases are TGTGCCAGCAGTCATACGCTCGGGGGGCCTAACGAGCAGTACTTC.

This chain joins TRBV9 and TRBJ2-6; a possible D gene is TRBD1 (6 bases). Germline CDR1 SGDLS, CDR2 YYNGEE. The CDR3 is 19 amino acids. V lost 4 bases to trimming and J lost 0 bases, with 20 bases between them. CDR3 protein: CASSNRDTDGGSGANVLTF. Here the CDR3 DNA reads TGTGCCAGCAGCAACCGGGACACCGACGGCGGCTCTGGGGCCAACGTCCTGACTTTC.

This chain links TRBV6-5 with TRBJ1-1; D remains unclear. With 8 bases removed from V and 0 bases from J, the gap between germline ends came to 10 bases. Germline V gene sequence: CDR1 MNHEY, CDR2 SVGAGI. The CDR3 is 13 amino acids. The CDR3 coding sequence is TGTGCCAGCGGCGGGGTCCTGAACACTGAAGCTTTCTTT. As protein: CASGGVLNTEAFF.

The chain combines TRBV4-1 with TRBJ2-1; D uncertain. Germline CDR1 is MGHRA and CDR2 is YSYEKL. With 1 base removed from V and 9 bases from J, the gap between germline ends came to 10 bases. The CDR3 loop spans 13 amino acids. In DNA form, the CDR3 reads TGCGCCAGCAGCCAAGTCCTAGTTACTGAGCAGTTCTTC. Translating it yields CASSQVLVTEQFF.

The J gene is TRBJ2-3, the V gene TRBV18, with D hard to call. Germline V CDR1 and CDR2: KGHSH, LQKENI. This CDR3 has 16 amino acids. Trimming took off 2 bases at V and 0 bases at J, with 12 bases between the two ends. The DNA for the CDR3 is TGTGCCAGCTCACCAGAGGTGTCTTCTAGCACAGATACGCAGTATTTT. Translated, it gives CASSPEVSSSTDTQYF.

The CDR3: CASSPGQGSDEQFF. The CDR3 region has the DNA TGTGCCAGCTCACCGGGACAGGGATCAGATGAGCAGTTCTTC. The rearrangement links TRBV18 to TRBJ2-1, with TRBD1 matching over 9 bases. Germline V gives CDR1 KGHSH, CDR2 LQKENI. The CDR3 is 14 residues long. V shed 3 bases and J 8 bases; nucleotides not matched to a gene: 5. The entire variable domain, with the rest obtained from reference TRBV18 and TRBJ2-1, is as follows: NAGVMQNPRHLVRRRGQEARLRCSPMKGHSHVYWYRQLPEEGLKFMVYLQKENIIDESGMPKERFSAEFPKEGPSILRIQQVVRGDSAAYFCASSPGQGSDEQFFGPGTRLTVL.

In its sample, this clone was seen a few times. The J gene is TRBJ1-2, the V gene TRBV6-5; D unresolved. CDR1 and CDR2 from the germline V gene are MNHEY and SVGAGI. The CDR3 spans 13 residues. The V gene lost 5 bases and the J gene lost 6 bases, with 13 bases spanning the gap. CDR3 sequence: CASSEREIDGYTF. The DNA of the CDR3 is TGTGCCAGCAGTGAACGGGAGATCGATGGCTACACCTTC.

This clone has only a few counts. The V and J genes are TRBV30 and TRBJ1-2; D remains ambiguous. Trimming left V 3 bases short and J 5 bases short, with 16 bases between. CDR1 and CDR2 from the germline V gene are GTSNPN and SVGIG (reference sequence). The CDR3 has 14 residues. The CDR3 spells CAWSPDAGGYGYTF. The CDR3 DNA sequence: TGTGCCTGGAGCCCGGACGCCGGAGGATATGGCTACACCTTC.

The chain uses TRBV6-6 and TRBJ1-5; D uncertain. V lost 7 bases to trimming and J lost 0 bases, with 7 bases between them. The CDR3 covers 13 residues. The germline gives CDR1 MNHNY, CDR2 SVGAGI (reference sequence). In nucleotides, the CDR3 is TGTGCCAGCAACAAAAATAGCAATCAGCCCCAGCATTTT. Its translation is CASNKNSNQPQHF.

This clone is a singleton in its sample. The J gene is TRBJ1-1, the V gene TRBV25-1, with 7 bases fitting TRBD1. Germline assignment: CDR1 MGHDK and CDR2 SYGVNS. Trimming cost V 6 bases and J 0 bases; bases outside gene matches: 10. This CDR3 contains 16 residues. The CDR3 here is CASSPDRSNMNTEAFF. As DNA, the CDR3 is TGTGCCAGCAGCCCGGACAGGAGCAACATGAACACTGAAGCTTTCTTT. Full variable domain (remainder filled in from reference TRBV25-1 and TRBJ1-1): EADIYQTPRYLVIGTGKKITLECSQTMGHDKMYWYQQDPGMELHLIHYSYGVNSTEKGDLSSESTVSRIRTEHFPLTLESARPSHTSQYLCASSPDRSNMNTEAFFGQGTRLTVV.

The CDR3 nucleotides read TGTGCCAGCAGCTTAGGCCCCACTAGCGGGAACACCGGGGAGCTGTTTTTT. Its protein product is CASSLGPTSGNTGELFF. The chain couples TRBV7-6 to TRBJ2-2; 8 bases fit TRBD2. This CDR3 has 17 amino acids. Losses at the gene ends were 1 base for V and 1 base for J; bases not matched to a gene: 5. CDR1 is SGHVS, CDR2 FNYEAQ, per germline.

V gene TRBV28 combines with J gene TRBJ2-1, with 11 positions matching TRBD2. Germline lookup yields CDR1 MDHEN and CDR2 SYDVKM. V gave up 2 bases and J gave up 5 bases; unmatched junction bases: 2. This CDR3 has 15 residues. Here the CDR3 DNA reads TGTGCCAGCAGTTTAAGACTAGCGGGGAACAATGAGCAGTTCTTC. Translation gives CASSLRLAGNNEQFF.

This clone has only a few counts. The J gene is TRBJ2-7, the V gene TRBV30, with D maybe TRBD2 (7 bases). The length of the CDR3 is 13 residues. Germline V lookup: CDR1 GTSNPN, CDR2 SVGIG (reference sequence). V lost 4 bases and J lost 7, with 17 bases in between. The CDR3 loop reads CAWNSGGPGEQYF. The CDR3, as DNA: TGTGCCTGGAATTCCGGGGGGCCGGGAGAGCAGTACTTC.

The CDR3: CASSYSTGTYEQYF. CDR3 nucleotides: TGTGCCAGCAGTTACTCGACAGGAACCTACGAGCAGTACTTC. The chain has TRBV6-6 and TRBJ2-7, with a tentative D call TRBD1 (6 bases). The V end was cut by 0 bases, the J end by 2 bases, with 8 bases between. Germline CDR1 MNHNY, CDR2 SVGAGI (reference sequence). CDR3 length: 14 residues.

The V call is TRBV25-1, the J call TRBJ1-2; the match to TRBD1 covers 7 bases. Unmatched junction bases numbered 7, after V lost 2 bases and J lost 1 base. The CDR3 length is 16 residues. CDR1 MGHDK and CDR2 SYGVNS come from the germline V gene. CDR3 sequence: CASSEPGQPLNYGYTF. The CDR3 region has the DNA TGTGCCAGCAGTGAACCGGGACAGCCTCTTAACTATGGCTACACCTTC.

The V and J genes are TRBV28 and TRBJ1-1, with TRBD1 matching over 10 bases. CDR1 is MDHEN, CDR2 SYDVKM, per germline. This CDR3 spans 14 amino acids. The V segment lost 3 bases and the J segment 6 bases; nucleotides outside the gene matches: 4. The CDR3 DNA is TGTGCCAGCAGTTTCTCCGGGACAGGGGCTGAAGCTTTCTTT. It is translated as CASSFSGTGAEAFF.

The chain couples TRBV9 to TRBJ2-6; 7 nucleotides match TRBD1. In germline, CDR1 is SGDLS, CDR2 YYNGEE. The CDR3 is 14 amino acids. V lost 4 bases to trimming and J lost 2 bases; unmatched junction nucleotides: 0. In DNA form, the CDR3 reads TGTGCCAGCAGCACAGGGGCTGGGGCCAACGTCCTGACTTTC. It encodes CASSTGAGANVLTF. The full variable domain, in which reference TRBV9 and TRBJ2-6 provide the parts outside the CDR3, is DSGVTQTPKHLITATGQRVTLRCSPRSGDLSVYWYQQSLDQGLQFLIQYYNGEERAKGNILERFSAQQFPDLHSELNLSSLELGDSALYFCASSTGAGANVLTFGAGSRLTVL.

As DNA, the CDR3 is TGTGCCATCAGTGGCCCCCAGGGGGATCAGCCCCAGCATTTT. Protein sequence: CAISGPQGDQPQHF. The V gene is TRBV10-3, the J gene TRBJ1-5, with 7 bases that match TRBD1. The CDR3 is made up of 14 amino acids. With V trimmed by 4 bases and J by 5 bases, 5 bases remained unmatched. Germline V gene sequence: CDR1 ENHRY, CDR2 SYGVKD.

The chain couples TRBV28 to TRBJ2-6; tentative D call: TRBD2 (6 bases). The V end was cut by 3 bases, the J end by 2 bases, with 8 bases between. This CDR3 comprises 15 residues. Germline CDR1 MDHEN, CDR2 SYDVKM. The CDR3 DNA reads TGTGCCAGCAGTTTCACGGGGGCTGGGGCCAACGTCCTGACTTTC. It codes for CASSFTGAGANVLTF.

This chain joins TRBV2 and TRBJ2-6, with D perhaps TRBD2 (6 bases). CDR1 is SNHLY and CDR2 is FYNNEI in the germline V gene. The length of the CDR3 is 12 residues. The germline V and J ends were trimmed by 11 bases and 3 bases, with 8 bases remaining between them. CDR3 loop: CAGGFGANVLTF. The CDR3 bases are TGTGCCGGAGGGTTTGGGGCCAACGTCCTGACTTTC.

This clone was seen a single time. The chain joins TRBV5-1 to TRBJ2-7; a possible D gene is TRBD2 (6 bases). CDR1 SGHRS and CDR2 YFSETQ come from the germline V gene. V gave up 3 bases and J gave up 0 bases, with 13 bases separating them. This CDR3 comprises 15 residues. The CDR3 reads CASSWDSQSSYEQYF. CDR3 in DNA: TGCGCCAGCAGCTGGGACTCTCAGAGCTCCTACGAGCAGTACTTC.

The sample holds a few counts of this clone. V usage is TRBV10-2 and J usage is TRBJ2-7; 9 bases are a match to TRBD1. The germline V gene has CDR1 WSHSY and CDR2 SAAADI. The CDR3 runs to 16 residues. The V and J ends lost 9 bases and 0 bases, in that order; junction bases with no gene match: 12. CDR3 region: CASTDPGTGSSYEQYF. The DNA of the CDR3 is TGCGCCAGTACAGACCCCGGGACAGGGAGCTCCTACGAGCAGTACTTC.

This chain uses TRBV28 with TRBJ1-5; 8 bases fit TRBD1. This CDR3 has 15 residues. Per germline, CDR1 MDHEN and CDR2 SYDVKM. The V segment lost 6 bases and the J segment 6 bases; nucleotides outside the gene matches: 10. CDR3 loop: CASRPTTGASQPQHF. The CDR3 DNA is TGTGCCAGCAGACCAACGACAGGGGCGAGTCAGCCCCAGCATTTT.

V gene TRBV11-2 combines with J gene TRBJ2-7, with a tentative D call TRBD2 (5 bases). The germline CDR1 and CDR2 sequences are SGHAT and FQNNGV. V lost 0 bases, J lost 2 bases, and 14 bases lay in between. CDR3 length: 16 residues. CDR3 DNA sequence: TGTGCCAGCAGCTTAGATGGAGGACTTCCGCCCTACGAGCAGTACTTC. Residues: CASSLDGGLPPYEQYF.

This chain connects TRBV4-1 to TRBJ2-3; unclear D gene. This CDR3 spans 13 amino acids. Germline assignment: CDR1 MGHRA and CDR2 YSYEKL. V lost 2 bases to trimming and J lost 4 bases, with 7 bases between them. The CDR3 DNA reads as TGCGCCAGCAGCCAAACAGTTGCAGATACGCAGTATTTT. Translation: CASSQTVADTQYF.

The genes are TRBV5-1 and TRBJ2-7, with TRBD2 identical over 13 bases. From germline, CDR1 is SGHRS and CDR2 YFSETQ. The CDR3 covers 16 residues. The trim removed 0 bases at V and 4 bases at J, leaving 4 bases unmatched. Here the CDR3 reads CASSLGLAGGAYEQYF. CDR3 DNA sequence: TGCGCCAGCAGCTTGGGACTAGCGGGAGGCGCGTACGAGCAGTACTTC.

The rearrangement links TRBV25-1 to TRBJ1-3; a weak D match, TRBD1 (6 bases). Per the germline V gene, CDR1 is MGHDK and CDR2 is SYGVNS. V lost 3 bases and J lost 4, with 16 bases in between. The CDR3 consists of 16 residues. CDR3 in amino acids: CASSEKGGRPGNTIYF. The CDR3 DNA is TGTGCCAGCAGTGAGAAGGGGGGGCGGCCCGGAAACACCATATATTTT.

The V and J genes are TRBV9 and TRBJ2-5, with 8 bases lining up with TRBD1. Trimming at V came to 0 bases and at J to 2 bases, leaving 6 bases not matched to a gene. The CDR3 runs 16 residues. CDR1 SGDLS and CDR2 YYNGEE come from the germline V gene. DNA of the CDR3: TGTGCCAGCAGCGTAGCCGACAGGGGACGGCAAGAGACCCAGTACTTC. This codes for CASSVADRGRQETQYF.

This clone was recorded a few times. This chain connects TRBV28 to TRBJ2-7; a weak D match, TRBD1 (6 bases). Germline V gene data show CDR1 as MDHEN and CDR2 as SYDVKM. V lost 3 bases and J 3 bases, leaving 12 bases between the germline ends. The CDR3 is 14 residues long. In nucleotides, the CDR3 is TGTGCCAGCAGTTTTCCAGGACAGAACTACGAGCAGTACTTC. This sequence encodes CASSFPGQNYEQYF. Full variable domain (remainder filled in from reference TRBV28 and TRBJ2-7): DVKVTQSSRYLVKRTGEKVFLECVQDMDHENMFWYRQDPGLGLRLIYFSYDVKMKEKGDIPEGYSVSREKKERFSLILESASTNQTSMYLCASSFPGQNYEQYFGPGTRLTVT.